The present TCR beta chain was sequenced within a study of graft-versus-host responses after intestinal transplantation (dated by TCRdb to the early 2020s). Regarding the research as a whole: Multivisceral, liver-intestinal, or isolated intestinal transplants were received by the recipients. Every recipient was given anti-thymocyte globulin induction, then maintenance tacrolimus and steroids for approximately 3 years. Alloreactive clones were identified by sequencing pre-transplant mixed lymphocyte reaction products and comparing these products with unstimulated pre-transplant donor and recipient T cells. Of the approximately 24 intestinal transplant recipients enrolled in the cohort, one of whom was a retransplant, a few patients without pretransplant specimens were excluded. Bulk TCR-beta CDR3 sequencing was used to track graft-versus-host and host-versus-graft alloreactive T cell clones in the graft, circulation and bone marrow after intestinal transplantation. A peak of at least 4% donor T cells among recipient peripheral blood mononuclear cells was the definition used for donor T cell macrochimerism. Rather than being sequenced by the commercial service, samples from three later patients were sequenced in-house on an Illumina MiSeq and processed with MiXCR. Findings and caveats that apply to the study as a whole: Conclusions were limited by the relatively low number and heterogeneity of intestinal transplant patients. Early after transplant, peak levels of circulating GvH clones were associated with declines in HvG clones. In the allografts of patients with donor T cell macrochimerism, GvH to HvG T cell clonal ratios were high. GvH clones were found in recipient bone marrow, and some of the GvH clones appeared earlier in ileal mucosa or blood, which is consistent with an intestinal mucosal origin.

Reading the label with the study, this specimen's time point is: cells obtained before transplantation from donor or recipient. CD3+CD4+ and CD3+CD8+ populations were FACS-sorted from unstimulated pre-transplant donor and recipient cells taken from spleen or lymph nodes. Compared with germline, V lacks 7 bases and J lacks 4 bases; bases without a gene match: 7. The CDR3, from cysteine to phenylalanine, totals 13 residues. Of the read, only the CDR3 DNA is kept; its 39 bases are in frame from base 1. The germline V gene sets CDR1 to MDHEN and CDR2 to SYDVKM. Library construction relied on the immunoSEQ multiplex PCR assay. For most patients, genomic DNA was isolated with the Qiagen DNeasy Blood and Tissue Kit and sent frozen to Adaptive Biotechnologies for TCR sequencing. High-throughput TCR-beta CDR3 sequencing of genomic DNA from most patients was performed by Adaptive Biotechnologies. The study's own analysis went as follows. TCR sequencing data for 15 to 20 patients were retrieved from Adaptive's ImmunoSEQ software; three other patients were processed with MiXCR and VDJtools. To correct CD4 versus CD8 sorting errors, any sequence found in both subsets at a frequency ratio below 5:1 was removed. CDR3 nucleotide sequences shared by donor and recipient were removed because the origin of these sequences could not be assigned. To be classed as alloreactive, a clone needed at least 2-fold expansion over unstimulated cells and a minimum CFSE-low frequency of 0.002% (template counts) or 0.001% (read counts). Clones were considered mappable if detected in sequenced pre-transplant spleen, lymph node, or MLR CFSE-low populations of the donor or recipient. The cumulative frequency of alloreactive clones was calculated as a percentage of all sequences, weighted by copy number. Held by TCRdb, this immuneACCESS table contains in-frame sequences only and omits some clones. Under half of the omission traces to an unresolved V gene where checked; the cause of the rest is unknown. V, J and clone size derive from that table, while D and trimming were established from the DNA sequence. This sample is represented by fewer than 65,000 clones; 70% to 90% of them were singletons. The top ten clones comprise 0.55% to 0.8% of the sample.

Concerning this clone itself: Which antigen it targets is not known. Base qualities are not recorded, but no much larger clone differs from it by a single base.

The V and J genes are TRBV28 and TRBJ2-7, and TRBD2 aligns with 7 junction nucleotides. The sequence derives from a human donor who was the organ donor for an intestinal transplant. The input for sequencing was unstimulated CD4+ T cells sorted from spleen or lymph node cells, taken before transplant. Here the CDR3 is given as CASKGTTPYEQYF. The bases read TGTGCCAGCAAGGGGACTACTCCATACGAGCAGTACTTC.